These T cell receptor beta chains were read from a single sample in a study of human T cells and chemical hapten exposure. TCRdb redid the calling of the RACE reads with MiXCR, one entry per CDR3 protein. The sample holds some 350,000 distinct CDR3 sequences, roughly 6.9% seen once. The sequencing here drew on whole blood, taken in connection with sensitization to the hapten diphenylcyclopropenone (DPC). The receptors stem from a woman younger than 35 with alopecia areata. Some clones in this sample may be carry-over from other donors' samples. Each CDR3 is given with its conserved first and last residue.

v_gene	CDR3aa
TRBV4-3	CASSQDRSGRDTQYF
TRBV9	CASSVDTITGDTQYF
TRBV7-9	CASSLSGEKAKNIQYF
TRBV29-1	CSVALPGNEQYF
TRBV20-1	CSANLDRNSPLHF
TRBV7-6	CASSLLPGQGGTGELFF
TRBV20-1	CSARDPAGSTKYGYTF
TRBV2	CASRDTDGQPNTGELFF
TRBV7-2	CASSVSHSQPQHF
TRBV7-2	CASSPPPENRETQYF
TRBV2	CASRAWGESEQFF
TRBV6-6	CASSYSDRVIYQPQHF
TRBV5-1	CASSLDGTGLNSPLHF
TRBV27	CASSSGSVHEQYF
TRBV24-1	CATSDLFPGPGASTGELFF
TRBV12-3/TRBV12-4	CASSLEGTPQETQYF
TRBV5-1	CASSAGTALNTEAFF
TRBV4-2	CASSQDWGQGAEGYTF
TRBV7-9	CASSETGILADTQYF
TRBV7-2	CASSILAGLSPDTQYF
TRBV11-3	CASSPGGGPLNTEAFF
TRBV12-3/TRBV12-4	CASSIRQVNQPQHF
TRBV12-3/TRBV12-4	CASSLRRGGYTF
TRBV6-1	CASSVAGAYTGELFF
TRBV11-2	CASSFLGLAGAGDTQYF
TRBV29-1	CSVEGSGEYSGYTF
TRBV3-1	CASSQQRGAQETQYF
TRBV20-1	CSATRVGGSNQPQHF
TRBV6-5	CASSAGDRGPNSPLHF
TRBV12-3/TRBV12-4	CASSLVQGAVGELFF
TRBV6-2/TRBV6-3	CASSYQLAGAADEQFF
TRBV2	CASSEEQGASYEQYF
TRBV6-2/TRBV6-3	CASSPTGQTYEQYF
TRBV12-3/TRBV12-4	CASSFSGPDGYTF
TRBV19	CASSIWTGGINQPQHF
TRBV12-3/TRBV12-4	CASSFSIYEQYF
TRBV4-1	CASSQVGGAEKLFF
TRBV7-9	CASSFPRGRRDTEAFF
TRBV7-2	CASSLATSGYNEQFF
TRBV5-1	CASRGDRPSGANVLTF
TRBV6-2/TRBV6-3	CASSHPQDRVLYEAFF
TRBV5-1	CASSLADTQYF
TRBV6-2/TRBV6-3	CASGPYTGELFF
TRBV7-9	CASIFRDGSTDTQYF
TRBV5-1	CASSYTGVQDTEAFF
TRBV5-4	CASSSDRAANTEAFF
TRBV5-6	CASSLYVRDEQYF
TRBV28	CASSLLLAGGPGANVLTF
TRBV12-3/TRBV12-4	CASSFRREQFF
TRBV20-1	CSASTRPLGQTYEQYF
TRBV12-3/TRBV12-4	CASSSSGLAGGRDTQYF
TRBV27	CASSLIGTGGTDTQYF
TRBV29-1	CSVAGGVSGNTIYF